This T cell receptor beta chain was recorded in a study of tumor-infiltrating lymphocytes in primary liver carcinoma. About the study: Each of the growths was stage T1-T3 N0M0, extending about 4.2 to 11 cm across.

Both RNA and DNA were isolated together from about 21-30 mg of bulk tissue that had not been sorted. This clonotype was seen only once. Because the CDR3 is missing its conserved closing phenylalanine or tryptophan, this is likely a read error. TCR beta cDNA was reverse-transcribed from about 500 ng of total RNA. The reaction used a constant-region primer and ProtoScript II reverse transcriptase. It was through three nested multiplex PCR rounds of slightly modified ARM-PCR that TCR beta libraries arose. TCRdb passed the multiplex PCR reads through MiXCR, listing each CDR3 protein once. The repertoire includes about 20,000 distinct CDR3 sequences, approximately 79% of them detected once, and about 39% sits in the top ten. The clonotype originates from a man in his forties or fifties with primary liver carcinoma and hepatitis B virus infection. The specimen sequenced was liver tumor tissue from sampling region 1. Sample subset: tumor region T1, superior pole.

In DNA, the CDR3 is TGTGCCAGCATCCCCGACAGGGAGAGTGAGCAGTTCTTA. Translating gives CASIPDRESEQFL. The V and J genes are TRBV11-2 and TRBJ2-1; 7 bases fit TRBD1. V lost 7 bases and J lost 9; bases outside the gene matches: 9. Germline V lookup: CDR1 SGHAT, CDR2 FQNNGV. The CDR3 spans 13 residues.